This record concerns one TCR beta chain sequence. Its antigen is not known. This sample was included in a study of cytomegalovirus exposure and HLA in healthy donors. Study results and limitations: Later analysis demonstrated an association between a missense DCLRE1C variant and TCR beta V- and J-gene trimming. In a later analysis, specific HLA alleles were associated with under 20,000 TCR beta sequences at a 0.05 false discovery rate. Productive rates of about 90% or about 30% were seen for most TCR beta V segments in an earlier analysis.

V dropped 5 bases and J dropped 0; count of bases not matched to a gene: 6. Germline values: CDR1 SGHTA, CDR2 FQGNSA. The CDR3 runs 16 residues. The primer mix had 60 Vbeta and 13 Jbeta primers. Produced via immunoSEQ multiplex PCR; TCRdb's table is partial and in-frame only. Of 150,000 to 200,000 clones listed, about three quarters are singletons. This TCR derives from a woman between 35 and 50 years old in good health and CMV-seropositive. The V and J genes are TRBV7-2 and TRBJ1-3; TRBD1 aligns across 8 bases. Sequencing input: PBMCs. CDR3 DNA sequence: TGTGCCAGCAGCCGACAGGGGCGAAACTCTGGAAACACCATATATTTT. Translated, it gives CASSRQGRNSGNTIYF.